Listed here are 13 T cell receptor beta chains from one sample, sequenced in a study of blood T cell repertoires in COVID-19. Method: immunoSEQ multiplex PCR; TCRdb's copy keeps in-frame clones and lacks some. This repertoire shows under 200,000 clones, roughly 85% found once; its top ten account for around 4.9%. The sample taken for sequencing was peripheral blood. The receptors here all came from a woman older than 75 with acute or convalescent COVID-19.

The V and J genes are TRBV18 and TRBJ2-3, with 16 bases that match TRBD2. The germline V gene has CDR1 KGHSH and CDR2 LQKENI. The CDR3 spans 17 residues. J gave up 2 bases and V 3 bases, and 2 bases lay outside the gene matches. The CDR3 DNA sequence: TGTGCCAGCTCACCGGGACTAGCGGGAGGGCTCACAGATACGCAGTATTTT. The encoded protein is CASSPGLAGGLTDTQYF.

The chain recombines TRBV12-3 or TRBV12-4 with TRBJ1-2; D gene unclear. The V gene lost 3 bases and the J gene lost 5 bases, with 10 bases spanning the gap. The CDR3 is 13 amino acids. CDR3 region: CASSFGSRYGYTF. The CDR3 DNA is TGTGCCAGCAGTTTTGGCAGTCGATATGGCTACACCTTC.

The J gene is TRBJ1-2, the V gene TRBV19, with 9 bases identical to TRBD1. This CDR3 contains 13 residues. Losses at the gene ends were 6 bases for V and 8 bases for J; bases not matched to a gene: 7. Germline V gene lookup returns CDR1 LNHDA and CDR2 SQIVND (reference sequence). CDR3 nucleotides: TGTGCCAGTAGCATACAGGGGGCGCAAGGCTACACCTTC. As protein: CASSIQGAQGYTF.

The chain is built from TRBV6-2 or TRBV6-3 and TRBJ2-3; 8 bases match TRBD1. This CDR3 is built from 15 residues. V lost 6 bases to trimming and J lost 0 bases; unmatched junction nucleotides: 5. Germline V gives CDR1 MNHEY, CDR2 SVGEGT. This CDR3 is CASSSDRASTDTQYF. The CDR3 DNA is TGTGCCAGCAGCTCGGACAGGGCTAGCACAGATACGCAGTATTTT.

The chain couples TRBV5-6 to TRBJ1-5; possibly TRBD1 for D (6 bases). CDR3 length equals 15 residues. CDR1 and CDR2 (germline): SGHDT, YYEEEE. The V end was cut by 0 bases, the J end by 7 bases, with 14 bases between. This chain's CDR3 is CASSLGQAERQPQHF. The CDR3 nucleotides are TGTGCCAGCAGCTTGGGACAGGCGGAGAGACAGCCCCAGCATTTT.

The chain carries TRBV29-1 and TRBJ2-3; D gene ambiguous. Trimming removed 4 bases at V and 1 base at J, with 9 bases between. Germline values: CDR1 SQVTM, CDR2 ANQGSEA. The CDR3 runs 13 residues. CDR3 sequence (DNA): TGCAGCGTTGCCCCAGGCCGCACAGATACGCAGTATTTT. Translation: CSVAPGRTDTQYF.

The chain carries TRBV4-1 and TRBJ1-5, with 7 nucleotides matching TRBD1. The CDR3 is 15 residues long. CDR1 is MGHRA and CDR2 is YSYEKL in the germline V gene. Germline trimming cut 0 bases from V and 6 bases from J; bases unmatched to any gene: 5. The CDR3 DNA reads TGCGCCAGCAGCCAAGACGACAGGGTATTTCAGCCCCAGCATTTT. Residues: CASSQDDRVFQPQHF.

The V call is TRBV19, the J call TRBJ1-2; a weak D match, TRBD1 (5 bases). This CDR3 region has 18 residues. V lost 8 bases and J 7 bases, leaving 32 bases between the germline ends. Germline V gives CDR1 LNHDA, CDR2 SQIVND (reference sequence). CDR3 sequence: CASRSSFDVGLPWGGYTF. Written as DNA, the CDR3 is TGTGCCAGTCGTTCGTCTTTTGATGTGGGACTCCCATGGGGTGGCTACACCTTC.

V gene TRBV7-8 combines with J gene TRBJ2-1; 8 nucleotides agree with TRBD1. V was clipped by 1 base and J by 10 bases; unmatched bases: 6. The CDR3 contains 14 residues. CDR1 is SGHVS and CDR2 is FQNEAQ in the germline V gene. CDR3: CASSLETGVREQFF. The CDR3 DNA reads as TGTGCCAGCAGCTTAGAGACAGGGGTCCGGGAGCAGTTCTTC.

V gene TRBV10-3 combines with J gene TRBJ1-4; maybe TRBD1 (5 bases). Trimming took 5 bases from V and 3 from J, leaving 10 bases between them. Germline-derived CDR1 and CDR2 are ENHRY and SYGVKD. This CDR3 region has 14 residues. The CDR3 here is CAISRQLSNEKLFF. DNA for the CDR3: TGTGCCATCAGTAGACAGCTATCTAATGAAAAACTGTTTTTT.

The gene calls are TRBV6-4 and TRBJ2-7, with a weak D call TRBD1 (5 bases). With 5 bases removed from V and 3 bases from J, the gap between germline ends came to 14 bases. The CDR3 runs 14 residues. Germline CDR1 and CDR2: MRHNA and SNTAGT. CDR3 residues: CASSTGALDYEQYF. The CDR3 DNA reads TGTGCCAGCAGTACAGGAGCCTTAGACTACGAGCAGTACTTC.

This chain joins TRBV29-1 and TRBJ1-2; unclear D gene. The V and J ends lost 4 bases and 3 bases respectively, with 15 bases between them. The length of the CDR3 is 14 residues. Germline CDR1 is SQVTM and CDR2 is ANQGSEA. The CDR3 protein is CSVARSEAYYGYTF. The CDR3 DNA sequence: TGCAGCGTTGCCCGATCGGAGGCTTACTATGGCTACACCTTC.

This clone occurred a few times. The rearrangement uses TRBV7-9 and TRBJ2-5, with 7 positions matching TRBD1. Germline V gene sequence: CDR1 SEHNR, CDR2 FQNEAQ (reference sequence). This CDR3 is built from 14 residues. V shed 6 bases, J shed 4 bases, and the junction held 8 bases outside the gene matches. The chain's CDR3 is CASSPTGAGETQYF. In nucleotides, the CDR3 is TGTGCCAGCAGTCCAACAGGGGCGGGAGAGACCCAGTACTTC. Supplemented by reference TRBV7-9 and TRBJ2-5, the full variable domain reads DTGVSQNPRHKITKRGQNVTFRCDPISEHNRLYWYRQTLGQGPEFLTYFQNEAQLEKSRLLSDRFSAERPKGSFSTLEIQRTEQGDSAMYLCASSPTGAGETQYFGPGTRLLVL.